This passage covers 7 T cell receptor beta chains from one sample sequenced in a study of T cells after yellow fever vaccination. From the 5' RACE reads, TCRdb called clonotypes with MiXCR, one entry per CDR3 protein. This table holds hundreds of thousands of distinct CDR3 sequences, around 4% found once. Sequences were derived from PBMCs, sampled on the day of the yellow fever booster vaccination. These receptors all stem from a man younger than 30 who received the YFV17D yellow fever vaccine.

This clonotype was recorded many times. CDR3 residues: CSAADWNEQFF. The DNA of the CDR3 is TGCAGTGCTGCCGACTGGAATGAGCAGTTCTTC. J is TRBJ2-1 and V is TRBV20-1; D ambiguous. The CDR3 extends over 11 amino acids. The ends were cut back, 5 bases at V and 7 bases at J, with 9 bases in the middle. Looked up from germline, CDR1 is DFQATT and CDR2 is SNEGSKA (reference sequence).

The chain is built from TRBV6-5 and TRBJ1-2; 10 bases map to TRBD1. Losses at the gene ends were 1 base for V and 6 bases for J; bases not matched to a gene: 2. This CDR3 region has 14 residues. Germline V gene data show CDR1 as MNHEY and CDR2 as SVGAGI. The CDR3 DNA follows: TGTGCCAGCAGTTACTACGGGACAGGGGATGGCTACACCTTC. Protein: CASSYYGTGDGYTF.

This clonotype turned up a few times. The CDR3 DNA reads TGTGCCAGCGATGGGGGACAGGGCACAGATACGCAGTATTTT. Amino acids: CASDGGQGTDTQYF. This chain links TRBV2 with TRBJ2-3; 8 bases match TRBD1. Trimming removed 8 bases from V and 1 base from J; junction bases left unmatched: 5. CDR1 is SNHLY, CDR2 FYNNEI, per germline. The CDR3 runs 14 residues.

This clonotype was seen a handful of times. The gene calls are TRBV12-3 or TRBV12-4 and TRBJ2-4, with 10 bases aligning to TRBD2. The CDR3 extends over 14 amino acids. The V segment lost 2 bases and the J segment 6 bases; nucleotides outside the gene matches: 1. CDR3 loop: CASSLSSGGNIQYF. CDR3 bases: TGTGCCAGCAGTTTATCTAGCGGGGGAAACATTCAGTACTTC.

This clonotype was counted at least ten times. The chain carries TRBV28 and TRBJ2-3, with D perhaps given as TRBD1 or TRBD2 (5 bases each). CDR3 length equals 14 residues. The V and J ends lost 4 bases and 2 bases respectively, with 10 bases between them. The germline CDR1 and CDR2 sequences are MDHEN and SYDVKM. The CDR3 DNA reads TGTGCCAGCAGTTCGGGGCAGATCACAGATACGCAGTATTTT. As protein: CASSSGQITDTQYF.

This clonotype showed up just a few times. This chain connects TRBV19 to TRBJ1-1; 7 positions match TRBD1. From germline, CDR1 is LNHDA and CDR2 SQIVND (reference sequence). The CDR3 has 14 amino acids. V was pared by 5 bases and J by 3 bases, with 6 bases of the junction left unmatched. The DNA for the CDR3 is TGTGCCAGTAGTCCTCAGGGGGAATACACTGAAGCTTTCTTT. It codes for CASSPQGEYTEAFF.

CDR3 region: CASSLEAGTNYGYTF. DNA for the CDR3: TGCGCCAGCAGCTTGGAGGCAGGGACAAACTATGGCTACACCTTC. The chain joins TRBV5-1 to TRBJ1-2, with a weak D call TRBD1 (6 bases). This CDR3 is 15 amino acids long. V was clipped by 0 bases and J by 2 bases, with 11 bases between them. Germline assignment: CDR1 SGHRS and CDR2 YFSETQ.